These 2 T cell receptor beta chains were all obtained from the same sample, sequenced in a study of blood T cell repertoires in COVID-19. Repertoires were generated with immunoSEQ multiplex PCR, while TCRdb's copy carries only in-frame clones and drops some. The table has about 52,000 clones, approximately 85% seen once. The sample taken for sequencing was peripheral blood. The receptors were gathered from a woman at least 80 years old with acute or convalescent COVID-19.

This chain joins TRBV13 and TRBJ2-3; 12 positions agree with TRBD2. Looked up from germline, CDR1 is PRHDT and CDR2 is FYEKMQ (reference sequence). V was pared by 4 bases and J by 5 bases, with 13 bases of the junction left unmatched. The CDR3 totals 18 residues. CDR3 region: CASSSRLAGAPNIDTQYF. Here the CDR3 DNA reads TGTGCCAGCAGCTCTAGACTAGCGGGGGCCCCCAATATAGATACGCAGTATTTT.

The rearrangement joins TRBV19 to TRBJ1-2; 7 nucleotides line up with TRBD1. Germline V lookup: CDR1 LNHDA, CDR2 SQIVND (reference sequence). V gave up 3 bases and J gave up 7 bases; unmatched junction bases: 11. This CDR3 is built from 15 residues. The CDR3 is CASSIGLDRVSGYTF. The CDR3 region has the DNA TGTGCCAGTAGTATTGGACTCGACAGGGTGTCTGGCTACACCTTC.